The source of this T cell receptor beta chain is a study of T cell responses to AZD1222 COVID-19 vaccine (dated by TCRdb to the early 2020s). About the study as a whole: AZD1222 recipients given second doses at about 4 weeks or at about 12 weeks were pooled, since spike-specific TCR depth and breadth were not found to differ between the two schedules. Trial participants were enrolled by age into 18-55, 56-69 and 70-plus year subgroups, with around 150, 28 and 57 TCR-sequenced participants respectively. TCR sequencing was performed for about 250 trial participants, of whom around 210 were given two doses of AZD1222 and approximately 25 were given two doses of MenACWY control vaccine.

The V and J ends are trimmed by 1 base and 5 bases, leaving 11 bases between them. CDR1 and CDR2, per the germline V gene (reference sequence), are LGHDT and YNNKEL. Inclusive of the bounding cysteine and phenylalanine, the CDR3 is 14 residues long. Solely the CDR3 DNA is kept, with 42 bases framed from the first base. The CDR3 regions of human TCRbeta chains were subjected to immunosequencing. For the original study's pipeline: TCRs in the repertoires were matched against a reference library of SARS-CoV-2-specific TCRs that had been generated with the MIRA antigen-specificity platform. Breadth was defined as the fraction of unique TCRs that were SARS-CoV-2-associated, and depth was defined as the fraction of total T cells that were SARS-CoV-2-associated. Using the MIRA data, every spike-specific TCR was mapped to the spike region that the TCR reacted to and assigned to either a CD4 or a CD8 class. Log10-transformed breadth and depth values were compared by one-way ANOVA with Sidak's multiple comparisons tests. Here the immuneACCESS table is served through TCRdb, limited to in-frame sequences with V and J called. Missing clones are a known gap in these copies; in checked studies unresolved V genes cover under half, and the rest lacks a known reason. V and J calls and clone size follow that table, whereas D and trimming were derived from the DNA. The sample has over 100,000 clones on record, about 90% of them singletons. The ten largest clones add up to over 4% of the sample.

What the study reported, not specific to this receptor: The 56-69-year group was small, and its depth increase did not reach significance, likely because of low power. Only five or six AZD1222 recipients were SARS-CoV-2 seropositive at baseline, limiting conclusions about previously exposed vaccinees. After two AZD1222 doses, both the breadth and the depth of spike-specific TCRs were significantly higher than at day 0 and than in MenACWY recipients. The whole spike protein was spanned by vaccine-associated CD4 TCRs, and dominant responses were seen in regions 160-218 and 743-854. Reportedly, almost half of the unique spike-specific TCRs recognized epitopes lying outside the regions that are mutated in the B.1.351 and B.1.1.7 variants. Participants were mostly white British, with more females than males. The authors suggested clonal diversity may have been underestimated. No day 14 peak-response samples were available, so repertoires were characterized only after the peak T cell response.

The label giving this sample's time point can be read as: baseline before first vaccination. Samples from vaccinated people were obtained from the UK trials COV001 and COV002, which included a single-blind randomized controlled phase 2/3 trial of AZD1222 (ChAdOx1 nCoV-19) in healthy adults. For TCRbeta chain sequencing, PBMC samples from trial participants were taken at day 0 and at day 28 after the second dose. This clone was picked up many times. The antigen it recognizes is unknown. No base qualities exist here, and no much larger clone lies one base off it. This chain joins TRBV3-1 (or the pseudogene TRBV3-2) to TRBJ1-1; D gene: possibly TRBD1, on 5 matching bases. This TCR came from an adult in good health. The material was peripheral blood, obtained on day 0 of AZD1222 vaccination. The CDR3 reads as follows: CASSQASPGTEAFF. The DNA sequence is given as TGTGCCAGCAGCCAAGCCAGCCCAGGGACTGAAGCTTTCTTT.